A single sample gave rise to the 23 T cell receptor beta chains below, sequenced in a study of blood T cell repertoires in COVID-19 (dated by TCRdb to about 2020). Library generation was performed with the immunoSEQ multiplex PCR assay. Entries here come from immuneACCESS through TCRdb and include only in-frame sequences with V and J called. Some clones fail to appear in such tables; in the studies checked, an unresolved V gene covers under half of the shortfall, and the cause of the remainder is unknown. This sample gives under 300,000 clones in total; approximately 79% of them show up just once. The ten largest clones represent approximately 4.9% of the sample. Sequences were obtained from peripheral blood. The receptor set was obtained from a woman of 80 years or more with active or convalescent COVID-19.

The rearrangement joins TRBV18 to TRBJ1-1; 12 nucleotides agree with TRBD1. The CDR3 runs to 16 residues. CDR1 and CDR2 from the germline V gene are KGHSH and LQKENI. V gave up 3 bases and J gave up 0 bases; unmatched junction bases: 2. The DNA of the CDR3 is TGTGCCAGCTCACCGGGACAGGGGGCCATGAACACTGAAGCTTTCTTT. Encoded protein: CASSPGQGAMNTEAFF.

This clone came up once. The rearrangement uses TRBV6-6 and TRBJ2-1; 10 bases align to TRBD2. Germline loops: CDR1 MNHNY, CDR2 SVGAGI (reference sequence). Trimming removed 7 bases from V and 1 base from J; junction bases left unmatched: 7. This CDR3 contains 16 residues. The DNA of the CDR3 is TGTGCCAGCAAGCCGAGCGGGGGGGGATCCTACAATGAGCAGTTCTTC. Encoded protein: CASKPSGGGSYNEQFF.

The chain joins TRBV2 to TRBJ1-1; D is undetermined. V was shortened by 5 bases and J by 5 bases, with 9 bases between the two germline ends. Germline CDR1 reads SNHLY; CDR2 reads FYNNEI. This CDR3 region has 12 residues. CDR3 residues: CASSRRWTEAFF. CDR3 in DNA: TGTGCCAGCAGTCGCAGATGGACTGAAGCTTTCTTT.

The genes are TRBV28 and TRBJ1-2; D gene unclear. CDR1 is MDHEN and CDR2 is SYDVKM in the germline V gene. This CDR3 spans 13 amino acids. Trimming stripped 2 bases from V and 1 base from J, with 5 bases between. The chain's CDR3 is CASSLGVNYGYTF. CDR3 coding DNA: TGTGCCAGCAGTTTAGGAGTTAACTATGGCTACACCTTC.

This chain joins TRBV19 and TRBJ2-3; 9 positions match TRBD2. The length of the CDR3 is 15 residues. Per germline, CDR1 LNHDA and CDR2 SQIVND (reference sequence). J lost 2 bases, V lost 3 bases, and 3 bases had no gene match. The CDR3 region is CASSIGGLATDTQYF. The CDR3 nucleotides read TGTGCCAGTAGTATTGGGGGACTAGCCACAGATACGCAGTATTTT. Combining the CDR3 with reference TRBV19 and TRBJ2-3 gives the whole variable domain DGGITQSPKYLFRKEGQNVTLSCEQNLNHDAMYWYRQDPGQGLRLIYYSQIVNDFQKGDIAEGYSVSREKKESFPLTVTSAQKNPTAFYLCASSIGGLATDTQYFGPGTRLTVL.

The chain carries TRBV3-1 (or the pseudogene TRBV3-2) and TRBJ1-1, with unresolved D. The CDR3 has 14 amino acids. V was pared by 6 bases and J by 0 bases, with 11 bases between. The V gene's germline CDR1 is LGHDT and CDR2 YNNKEL (reference sequence). The CDR3 reads CASRDSFVNTEAFF. DNA of the CDR3: TGTGCCAGCAGAGACTCGTTTGTGAACACTGAAGCTTTCTTT.

The rearrangement links TRBV15 to TRBJ1-6; the D gene is possibly TRBD1 (6 bases). The CDR3 is made up of 15 amino acids. Trimming pared 3 bases from V and 7 bases from J, leaving 13 bases between. CDR1 and CDR2 (germline): LNHNV, YYDKDF (reference sequence). The CDR3 here is CATSRTGGWNSPLHF. CDR3 nucleotides: TGTGCCACCAGCAGGACAGGTGGCTGGAATTCACCCCTCCACTTT.

This clone came up once. The V and J genes are TRBV11-2 and TRBJ2-7, with no clear D. Germline V lookup: CDR1 SGHAT, CDR2 FQNNGV. The V and J ends lost 5 bases and 3 bases respectively, with 11 bases between them. The CDR3 is made up of 13 amino acids. CDR3 protein: CASSPPTGYEQYF. CDR3 sequence (DNA): TGTGCCAGCAGCCCTCCGACGGGCTACGAGCAGTACTTC.

The chain links TRBV28 to TRBJ2-2; the D gene is possibly TRBD1 (5 bases). The V gene's germline CDR1 is MDHEN and CDR2 SYDVKM. V lost 2 bases and J lost 6, with 13 bases in between. The CDR3 sequence is 15 residues long. The CDR3 coding sequence is TGTGCCAGCAGTTTAGGCAGGGCTTGGGCCGGGGAGCTGTTTTTT. Its translation is CASSLGRAWAGELFF.

V usage is TRBV3-1 (or the pseudogene TRBV3-2) and J usage is TRBJ2-1; D possibly corresponds to TRBD1 (6 bases). V was trimmed by 8 bases and J by 1 base, leaving 18 bases between them. The CDR3 spans 16 residues. CDR1 is LGHDT and CDR2 is YNNKEL in the germline V gene (reference sequence). Here the CDR3 DNA reads TGTGCCAGCCTATCGACGGGCAGGGGTTCCTACAATGAGCAGTTCTTC. Protein: CASLSTGRGSYNEQFF.

This chain uses TRBV4-1 with TRBJ2-2, with D possibly matching TRBD2 (5 bases). With 0 bases removed from V and 1 base from J, the gap between germline ends came to 15 bases. CDR1 and CDR2 (germline): MGHRA, YSYEKL. The CDR3 length is 18 residues. The chain's CDR3 is CASSQDPPLALNTGELFF. CDR3 in DNA: TGCGCCAGCAGCCAAGACCCCCCGCTAGCCCTGAACACCGGGGAGCTGTTTTTT.

In DNA, the CDR3 is TGTGCCAGCATTTCGGCAGGGACATCCTTTAGCAATCAGCCCCAGCATTTT. This encodes CASISAGTSFSNQPQHF. This rearrangement joins TRBV5-8 to TRBJ1-5; D is possibly TRBD1 (6 bases). Germline loops: CDR1 SGHTS, CDR2 YDEGEE. V dropped 6 bases and J dropped 0 bases, with 19 bases sitting between them. This CDR3 is 17 amino acids long. The variable domain in full, completed from reference TRBV5-8 and TRBJ1-5, reads EAGVTQSPTHLIKTRGQQATLRCSPISGHTSVYWYQQALGLGLQFLLWYDEGEERNRGNFPPRFSGRQFPNYSSELNVNALELEDSALYLCASISAGTSFSNQPQHFGDGTRLSIL.

The chain links TRBV2 to TRBJ2-2; TRBD2 matches 12 bases. The CDR3 length is 16 residues. Germline-derived CDR1 and CDR2 are SNHLY and FYNNEI. V shed 6 bases, J shed 5 bases, and the junction held 7 bases outside the gene matches. The CDR3 sequence: CASSPWTSGVTGELFF. CDR3 DNA sequence: TGTGCCAGCAGCCCCTGGACTAGCGGGGTGACCGGGGAGCTGTTTTTT.

This rearrangement joins TRBV4-1 to TRBJ1-5; TRBD1 matches 7 bases. V lost 2 bases and J lost 0; bases outside the gene matches: 7. This CDR3 comprises 17 residues. Germline V gene lookup returns CDR1 MGHRA and CDR2 YSYEKL. CDR3 nucleotide sequence: TGCGCCAGCAGCCAACAAGGGACAGAGCTTAGCAATCAGCCCCAGCATTTT. This sequence encodes CASSQQGTELSNQPQHF.

This clone was recorded once. The chain combines TRBV7-6 with TRBJ1-1; D ambiguous. V was pared by 5 bases and J by 0 bases, with 7 bases between. From germline, CDR1 is SGHVS and CDR2 FNYEAQ. The CDR3 loop spans 13 amino acids. The CDR3 sequence: CASSKQMNTEAFF. The CDR3 DNA is TGTGCCAGCAGCAAACAGATGAACACTGAAGCTTTCTTT.

V gene TRBV21-1 combines with J gene TRBJ1-5. TRBV21-1 is a pseudogene. This CDR3 has 18 residues. The CDR3: CASSKGYPREERNQPQHF. DNA for the CDR3: TGTGCCAGCAGCAAAGGTTATCCGAGAGAAGAGCGCAATCAGCCCCAGCATTTT.

This clone was counted once. The rearrangement uses TRBV6-1 and TRBJ2-3; D is uncertain. V was clipped by 2 bases and J by 1 base, with 10 bases between them. The CDR3 has 15 residues. Germline CDR1 MNHNS, CDR2 SASEGT. The CDR3 loop reads CASSESRVGTDTQYF. For the CDR3, the DNA is TGTGCCAGCAGTGAATCCCGGGTAGGCACAGATACGCAGTATTTT.

This chain connects TRBV7-2 to TRBJ2-7; D gene uncertain. V dropped 1 base and J dropped 3 bases, with 13 bases sitting between them. Per germline, CDR1 SGHTA and CDR2 FQGNSA. The length of the CDR3 is 15 residues. The CDR3 DNA is TGTGCCAGCAGCTTAGTCCGTCGCGGCGGCTACGAGCAGTACTTC. This translates into CASSLVRRGGYEQYF.

This clone was observed a handful of times. This chain uses TRBV18 with TRBJ1-6; TRBD1 aligns across 7 bases. The ends lost 3 bases at V and 9 bases at J; junction bases unmatched: 8. CDR3 size: 15 residues. CDR1 and CDR2 from the germline V gene are KGHSH and LQKENI. Here the CDR3 reads CASSPTPGGSSPLHF. The CDR3 coding sequence is TGTGCCAGCTCACCCACCCCAGGGGGGAGTTCACCCCTCCACTTT.

The chain carries TRBV7-9 and TRBJ2-7, with 9 bases that match TRBD1. In germline, CDR1 is SEHNR, CDR2 FQNEAQ (reference sequence). The ends lost 4 bases at V and 2 bases at J; junction bases unmatched: 6. The CDR3 has 15 residues. The CDR3 region has the DNA TGTGCCAGCAGCTCACAGGGGGCGATTACCTACGAGCAGTACTTC. Translated: CASSSQGAITYEQYF.

The chain is built from TRBV19 and TRBJ1-2, with D tentatively TRBD1 (6 bases). Germline lookup yields CDR1 LNHDA and CDR2 SQIVND (reference sequence). V shed 7 bases and J shed 1 base, with 7 bases lying between them. The CDR3 contains 12 residues. CDR3 in amino acids: CASTGVNYGYTF. In nucleotides, the CDR3 is TGTGCCAGTACAGGGGTTAACTATGGCTACACCTTC.

In this sample, this clone turned up once. The chain links TRBV7-8 to TRBJ1-2; D is unresolved. V gave up 5 bases and J gave up 0 bases, with 10 bases separating them. The CDR3 runs 14 residues. Per germline, CDR1 SGHVS and CDR2 FQNEAQ. The CDR3 region is CASSPTQANYGYTF. The DNA of the CDR3 is TGTGCCAGCAGCCCTACCCAAGCTAACTATGGCTACACCTTC.

The CDR3 spells CASSFTQGTEAFF. The CDR3 DNA reads as TGTGCCAGCAGCTTCACACAGGGAACTGAAGCTTTCTTT. This chain links TRBV5-6 with TRBJ1-1; perhaps TRBD1 as D (6 bases). Looked up from germline, CDR1 is SGHDT and CDR2 is YYEEEE. The CDR3 extends over 13 amino acids. Trimming took 2 bases from V and 5 from J, leaving 10 bases between them.